Listed here is a single T cell receptor beta chain. The record originates from a study of blood T cell repertoires in COVID-19. For the study at large: PBMCs, B-cell-depleted T cells, or T cells provided the cDNA or gDNA that made up the material.

Original methodology: Amplification from reference gene primers served as the basis for estimated nucleated cell counts. Measured with immunoSEQ multiplex PCR; TCRdb has only the in-frame clones, and not every one. That table gives V, J and clone size, and the DNA gave D and trimming. Of 200,000 to 300,000 clones listed, 88% are singletons. Between the trimmed V and J ends, which lost 7 bases and 1 base, there was a span of 13 bases. The CDR3 runs to 14 residues. Germline V gives CDR1 MNHEY, CDR2 SVGAGI. This chain uses TRBV6-5 with TRBJ1-2; D perhaps matches TRBD1 (5 bases). The clonotype comes from a woman aged 40 to 50 who had recovered from COVID-19. Sequencing was performed on peripheral blood. The CDR3 loop reads CASTPGGNNYGYTF. CDR3 DNA sequence: TGTGCCAGCACCCCCGGGGGGAATAACTATGGCTACACCTTC.